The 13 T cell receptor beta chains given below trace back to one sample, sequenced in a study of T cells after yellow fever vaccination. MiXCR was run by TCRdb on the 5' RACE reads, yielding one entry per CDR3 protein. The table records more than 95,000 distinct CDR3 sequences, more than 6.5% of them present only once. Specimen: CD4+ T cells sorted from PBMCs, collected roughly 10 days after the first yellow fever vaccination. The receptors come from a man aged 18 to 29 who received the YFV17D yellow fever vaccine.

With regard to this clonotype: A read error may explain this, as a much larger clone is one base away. Written as DNA, the CDR3 is TGTACCAGCAGTATACGGACTGCCATGAACACTGAAGCTTTCTTT. Translating gives CTSSIRTAMNTEAFF. This chain links TRBV27 with TRBJ1-1; D call uncertain. There are 15 residues in the CDR3. Per germline, CDR1 MNHEY and CDR2 SMNVEV (reference sequence).

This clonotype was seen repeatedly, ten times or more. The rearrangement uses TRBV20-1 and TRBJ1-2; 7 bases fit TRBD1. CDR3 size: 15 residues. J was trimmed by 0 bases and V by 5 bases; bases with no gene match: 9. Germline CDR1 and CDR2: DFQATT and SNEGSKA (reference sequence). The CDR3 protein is CSAQEDGTANYGYTF. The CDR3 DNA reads TGCAGTGCTCAAGAGGATGGGACAGCTAACTATGGCTACACCTTC.

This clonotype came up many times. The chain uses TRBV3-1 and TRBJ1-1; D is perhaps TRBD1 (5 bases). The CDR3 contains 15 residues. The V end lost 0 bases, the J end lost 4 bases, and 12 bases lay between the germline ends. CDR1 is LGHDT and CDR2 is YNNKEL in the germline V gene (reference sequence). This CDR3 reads CASSQDIRESTEAFF. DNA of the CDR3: TGTGCCAGCAGCCAAGATATCAGGGAGAGCACTGAAGCTTTCTTT.

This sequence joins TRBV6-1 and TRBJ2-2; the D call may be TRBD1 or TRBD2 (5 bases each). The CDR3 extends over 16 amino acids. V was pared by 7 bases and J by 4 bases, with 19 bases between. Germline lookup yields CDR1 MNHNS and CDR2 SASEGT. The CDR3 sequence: CASTKKRDGFTGELFF. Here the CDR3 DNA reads TGTGCCAGCACCAAGAAAAGGGACGGATTCACCGGGGAGCTGTTTTTT.

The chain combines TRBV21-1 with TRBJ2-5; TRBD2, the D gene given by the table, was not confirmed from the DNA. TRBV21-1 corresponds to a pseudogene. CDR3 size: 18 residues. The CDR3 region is CASRRLLAGGGGQETQYF. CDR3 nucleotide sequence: TGTGCCAGCAGACGCTTGTTAGCGGGGGGGGGTGGCCAAGAGACCCAGTACTTC.

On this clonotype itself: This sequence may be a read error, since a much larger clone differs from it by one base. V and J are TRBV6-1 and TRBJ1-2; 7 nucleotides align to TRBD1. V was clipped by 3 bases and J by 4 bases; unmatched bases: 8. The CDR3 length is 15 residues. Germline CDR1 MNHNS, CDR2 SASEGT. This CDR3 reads CASSDIGTDTYGYTF. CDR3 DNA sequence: TGTGCCAGCAGTGACATCGGGACAGACACCTATGGCTACACCTTC.

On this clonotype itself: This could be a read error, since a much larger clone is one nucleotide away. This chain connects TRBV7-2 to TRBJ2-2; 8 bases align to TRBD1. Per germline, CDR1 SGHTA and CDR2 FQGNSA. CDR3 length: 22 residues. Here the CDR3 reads CASSLFQDLLLPGQVNTGQLFF. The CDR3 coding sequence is TGTGCCAGCAGCTTATTCCAAGACCTTCTCTTACCGGGACAGGTGAACACCGGGCAGCTGTTTTTT.

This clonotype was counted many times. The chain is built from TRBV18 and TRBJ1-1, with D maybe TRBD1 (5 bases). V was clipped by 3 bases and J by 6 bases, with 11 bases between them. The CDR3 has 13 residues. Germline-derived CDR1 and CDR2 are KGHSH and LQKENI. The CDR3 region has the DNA TGTGCCAGCTCACCGGGACTAAACGCTGAAGCTTTCTTT. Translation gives CASSPGLNAEAFF.

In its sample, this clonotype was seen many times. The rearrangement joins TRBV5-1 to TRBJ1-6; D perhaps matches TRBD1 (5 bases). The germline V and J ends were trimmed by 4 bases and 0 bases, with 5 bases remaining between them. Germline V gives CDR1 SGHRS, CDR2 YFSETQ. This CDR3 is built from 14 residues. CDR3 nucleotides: TGCGCCAGCAGCGACAGCTCCTATAATTCACCCCTCCACTTT. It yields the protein CASSDSSYNSPLHF.

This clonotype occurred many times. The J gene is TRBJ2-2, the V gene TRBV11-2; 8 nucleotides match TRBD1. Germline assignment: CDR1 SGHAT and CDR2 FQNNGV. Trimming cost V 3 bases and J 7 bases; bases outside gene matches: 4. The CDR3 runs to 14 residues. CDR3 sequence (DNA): TGTGCCAGCAGCTTGCCAGGGGGCGGCGGGGAGCTGTTTTTT. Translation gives CASSLPGGGGELFF. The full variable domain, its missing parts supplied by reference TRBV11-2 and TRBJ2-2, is EAGVAQSPRYKIIEKRQSVAFWCNPISGHATLYWYQQILGQGPKLLIQFQNNGVVDDSQLPKDRFSAERLKGVDSTLKIQPAKLEDSAVYLCASSLPGGGGELFFGEGSRLTVL.

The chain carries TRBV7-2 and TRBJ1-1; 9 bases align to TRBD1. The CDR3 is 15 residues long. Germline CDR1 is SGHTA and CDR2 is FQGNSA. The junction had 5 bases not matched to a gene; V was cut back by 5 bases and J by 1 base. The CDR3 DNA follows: TGTGCCAGCAGCCGTACAGGGGGCTGGAACACTGAAGCTTTCTTT. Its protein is CASSRTGGWNTEAFF.

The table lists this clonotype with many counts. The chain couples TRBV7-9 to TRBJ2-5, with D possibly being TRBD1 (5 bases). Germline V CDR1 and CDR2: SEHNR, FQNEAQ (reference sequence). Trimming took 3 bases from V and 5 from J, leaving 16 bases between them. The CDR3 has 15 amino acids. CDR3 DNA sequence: TGTGCCAGCAGCTTGAATGGCGGTTACAGGGAGACCCAGTACTTC. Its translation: CASSLNGGYRETQYF.

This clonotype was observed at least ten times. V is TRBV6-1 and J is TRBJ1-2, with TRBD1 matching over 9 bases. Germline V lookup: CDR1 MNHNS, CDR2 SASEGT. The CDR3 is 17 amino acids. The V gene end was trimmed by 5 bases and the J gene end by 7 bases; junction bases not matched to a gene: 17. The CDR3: CASSTQGDWTGAGGYTF. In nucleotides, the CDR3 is TGTGCCAGCAGTACGCAAGGGGATTGGACAGGGGCGGGTGGCTACACCTTC.